This TCR beta chain is drawn from a study of blood T cells in healthy people across ages. It was with a sample-barcoded 5' primer and a J-beta primer mix that a second PCR of about 6 to 12 cycles was run. Via MiXCR, TCRdb re-called the 5' RACE reads, giving one row per CDR3 protein. This sample has hundreds of thousands of distinct CDR3 sequences; roughly 43% occur once, and the top ten carry under 30%. This clonotype has more than one count but fewer than ten. The study drew donors from healthy Caucasian individuals in Russia aged roughly 6 to 90. The TCR sequence derives from an elderly man in good health. Sequencing input: blood.

In DNA, the CDR3 is TGTGCCAGCACGGCCTGGAGGGGACTAGGAAGTTTTTCCGAGCAGTACTTC. It is translated as CASTAWRGLGSFSEQYF. The rearrangement joins TRBV28 to TRBJ2-7, with 8 bases matching TRBD2. The CDR3 extends over 17 amino acids. The germline gives CDR1 MDHEN, CDR2 SYDVKM. The junction had 20 bases not matched to a gene; V was cut back by 7 bases and J by 6 bases. Looking up the rest from reference TRBV28 and TRBJ2-7 gives the full variable domain: DVKVTQSSRYLVKRTGEKVFLECVQDMDHENMFWYRQDPGLGLRLIYFSYDVKMKEKGDIPEGYSVSREKKERFSLILESASTNQTSMYLCASTAWRGLGSFSEQYFGPGTRLTVT.